The 21 T cell receptor beta chains given below trace back to one sample, sequenced in a study of T cell clusters in autoimmune cytopenias. TRB rearrangements were amplified by touch-down multiplex PCR with mixed TRB-A/B primers. TCRdb reprocessed the multiplex PCR reads and keeps a single row for each CDR3 protein, giving no DNA. The ten most abundant clones cover around 28% of a sample with some 7,000 distinct CDR3 sequences. TRB was amplified from about 260 ng of peripheral blood genomic DNA per sample. The sequenced sample was peripheral blood. The receptor set was obtained from a human donor with an autoimmune cytopenia or autoimmune hepatitis (not recorded which).

By frequency, this clonotype registers medium-sized (0.01 to 0.1%). The chain links TRBV7-6 to TRBJ1-6; TCRdb picks TRBD1, but there is no DNA to check that call. Germline V gene data show CDR1 as SGHVS and CDR2 as FNYEAQ. The length of the CDR3 is 14 residues. The CDR3 here is CASSSDRGNSPLHF.

The genes are TRBV20-1 and TRBJ1-5; TCRdb selects TRBD1, and the lack of DNA leaves this call unchecked. The CDR3 consists of 15 residues. Germline V CDR1 and CDR2: DFQATT, SNEGSKA (reference sequence). This CDR3 reads CSASPTGRENQPQHF.

This clonotype is classed as medium-sized by frequency. This sequence joins TRBV6-5 and TRBJ1-2; without DNA, the TCRdb call of TRBD1 cannot be checked. This CDR3 has 15 amino acids. CDR1 and CDR2 from the germline V gene are MNHEY and SVGAGI. This CDR3 reads CASSLNPTGEVGYTF.

The chain links TRBV4-1 to TRBJ2-7. In germline, CDR1 is MGHRA, CDR2 YSYEKL. The CDR3 extends over 16 amino acids. The chain's CDR3 is CASSQVRAAYTYEQYF.

This chain links TRBV27 with TRBJ2-1. CDR3 length equals 15 residues. Germline V CDR1 and CDR2: MNHEY, SMNVEV (reference sequence). The CDR3 is CASSSLGTTYNEQFF.

The V call is TRBV5-6, the J call TRBJ2-3; without DNA, the TCRdb call of TRBD2 cannot be checked. The CDR3 has 11 residues. From germline, CDR1 is SGHDT and CDR2 YYEEEE. CDR3 region: CASSAGDTQYF.

The CDR3 region is CASSEAHRNYGYTF. The J gene is TRBJ1-2, the V gene TRBV6-1. CDR1 and CDR2 (germline): MNHNS, SASEGT. The CDR3 length is 14 residues.

By frequency, this clonotype registers medium-sized (0.01 to 0.1%). CDR3 residues: CSAKVPGQRYEQYF. The chain couples TRBV20-1 to TRBJ2-7; TCRdb indicates TRBD1, and absent DNA this call remains unverified. The CDR3 runs to 14 residues. Germline CDR1 reads DFQATT; CDR2 reads SNEGSKA (reference sequence).

The rearrangement uses TRBV7-9 and TRBJ1-2; as DNA is missing, the TRBD1 call by TCRdb cannot be tested. The CDR3 spans 16 residues. CDR1 is SEHNR, CDR2 FQNEAQ, per germline (reference sequence). The CDR3 is CASSWGTRTGSRGYTF.

V is TRBV2 and J is TRBJ2-3; TCRdb's D call of TRBD2 is untestable without DNA. Germline lookup yields CDR1 SNHLY and CDR2 FYNNEI. This CDR3 contains 16 residues. This CDR3 is CASSELLAGSTDTQYF. The full variable domain, with the rest looked up from reference TRBV2 and TRBJ2-3, is EPEVTQTPSHQVTQMGQEVILRCVPISNHLYFYWYRQILGQKVEFLVSFYNNEISEKSEIFDDQFSVERPDGSNFTLKIRSTKLEDSAMYFCASSELLAGSTDTQYFGPGTRLTVL.

The CDR3 region is CASSEGQVNSPLHF. The V call is TRBV18, the J call TRBJ1-6; the D gene TCRdb calls, TRBD1, cannot be checked with no DNA. The CDR3 runs to 14 residues. Germline values: CDR1 KGHSH, CDR2 LQKENI.

The chain joins TRBV29-1 to TRBJ1-1; absent DNA, TCRdb's TRBD1 call cannot be checked. CDR3 length: 13 amino acids. Germline CDR1 and CDR2: SQVTM and ANQGSEA. CDR3: CSAQGPGNTEAFF.

Frequency places this clonotype as medium-sized. The rearrangement joins TRBV6-5 to TRBJ2-5; TCRdb selects TRBD2, and the lack of DNA leaves this call unchecked. Germline CDR1 is MNHEY and CDR2 is SVGAGI. The CDR3 is 15 residues long. CDR3 sequence: CASSTIAEYQETQYF.

The chain links TRBV20-1 to TRBJ2-1; TCRdb gives TRBD2 as the D gene, but with no DNA this cannot be confirmed. In germline, CDR1 is DFQATT, CDR2 SNEGSKA (reference sequence). This CDR3 region has 16 residues. CDR3 sequence reads: CSAISPRGGQSNEQFF.

Measured by frequency, this clonotype is medium-sized. The chain uses TRBV7-9 and TRBJ2-3; the TRBD1 assignment by TCRdb is unverifiable without DNA. The germline V gene has CDR1 SEHNR and CDR2 FQNEAQ (reference sequence). The CDR3 is made up of 13 amino acids. CDR3 in amino acids: CASSPGYTDTQYF.

The chain recombines TRBV24-1 with TRBJ2-3; the D call of TRBD1 rests on TCRdb alone, since no DNA is present to check it. Germline V CDR1 and CDR2: KGHDR, SFDVKD. The CDR3 consists of 16 residues. CDR3 residues: CATSDPGQGSTDTQYF.

In terms of frequency, this clonotype is medium-sized. The chain is built from TRBV29-1 and TRBJ2-7; TCRdb's assignment of TRBD2 cannot be checked, as there is no DNA. Germline V gene data show CDR1 as SQVTM and CDR2 as ANQGSEA. The CDR3 consists of 14 residues. This CDR3 is CSVLLVGSFYEQYF.

The V and J genes are TRBV5-1 and TRBJ1-1; TCRdb indicates TRBD1, and absent DNA this call remains unverified. CDR3 size: 15 residues. The germline CDR1 and CDR2 sequences are SGHRS and YFSETQ. The CDR3 is CASSLQRGANTEAFF.

Measured by frequency, this clonotype is medium-sized. This chain uses TRBV20-1 with TRBJ2-7. The germline gives CDR1 DFQATT, CDR2 SNEGSKA (reference sequence). This CDR3 has 13 residues. The CDR3 reads CSASSGATYEQYF.

The rearrangement links TRBV6-5 to TRBJ1-1. CDR1 and CDR2 (germline): MNHEY, SVGAGI. CDR3 length: 15 residues. The CDR3 is CASSSGLAVNTEAFF.

This chain connects TRBV9 to TRBJ1-2. The germline V gene has CDR1 SGDLS and CDR2 YYNGEE. The CDR3 contains 12 residues. The CDR3 spells CASSVAAYGYTF.